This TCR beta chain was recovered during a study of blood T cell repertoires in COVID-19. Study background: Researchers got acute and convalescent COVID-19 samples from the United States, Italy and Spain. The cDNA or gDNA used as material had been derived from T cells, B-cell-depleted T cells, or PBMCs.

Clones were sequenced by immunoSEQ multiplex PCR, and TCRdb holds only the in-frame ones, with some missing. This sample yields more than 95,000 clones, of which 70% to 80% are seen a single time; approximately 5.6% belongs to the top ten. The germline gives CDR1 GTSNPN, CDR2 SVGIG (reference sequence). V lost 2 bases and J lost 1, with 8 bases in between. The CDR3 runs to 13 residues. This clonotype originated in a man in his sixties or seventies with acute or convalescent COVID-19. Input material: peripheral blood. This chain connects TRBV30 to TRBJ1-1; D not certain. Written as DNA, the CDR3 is TGTGCCTGGAGTTTTACAGAGAACACTGAAGCTTTCTTT. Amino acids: CAWSFTENTEAFF.